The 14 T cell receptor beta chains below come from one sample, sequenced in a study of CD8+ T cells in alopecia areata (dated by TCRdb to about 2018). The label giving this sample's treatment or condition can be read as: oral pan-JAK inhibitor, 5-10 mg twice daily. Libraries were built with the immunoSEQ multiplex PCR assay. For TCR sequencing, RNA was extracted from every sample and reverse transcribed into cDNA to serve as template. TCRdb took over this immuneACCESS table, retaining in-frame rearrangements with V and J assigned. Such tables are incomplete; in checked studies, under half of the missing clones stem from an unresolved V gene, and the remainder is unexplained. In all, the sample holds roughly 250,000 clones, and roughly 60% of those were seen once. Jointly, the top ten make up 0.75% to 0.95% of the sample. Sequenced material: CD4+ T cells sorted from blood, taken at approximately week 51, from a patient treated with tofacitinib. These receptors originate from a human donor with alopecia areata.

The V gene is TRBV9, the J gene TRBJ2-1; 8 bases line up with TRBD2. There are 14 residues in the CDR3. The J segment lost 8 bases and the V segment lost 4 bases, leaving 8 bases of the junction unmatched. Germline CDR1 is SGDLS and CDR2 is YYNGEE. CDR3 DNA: TGTGCCAGCAGCCCGGGGCGGGAGGAGCATGAGCAGTTCTTC. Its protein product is CASSPGREEHEQFF. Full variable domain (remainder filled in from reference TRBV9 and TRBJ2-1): DSGVTQTPKHLITATGQRVTLRCSPRSGDLSVYWYQQSLDQGLQFLIQYYNGEERAKGNILERFSAQQFPDLHSELNLSSLELGDSALYFCASSPGREEHEQFFGPGTRLTVL.

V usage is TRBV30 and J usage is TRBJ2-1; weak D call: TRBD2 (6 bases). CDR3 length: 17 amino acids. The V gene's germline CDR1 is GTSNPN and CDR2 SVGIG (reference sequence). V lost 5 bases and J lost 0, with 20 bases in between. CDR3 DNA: TGTGCCTGGGGGGGGATTGGCCTGGTGGGCTCCTACAATGAGCAGTTCTTC. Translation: CAWGGIGLVGSYNEQFF.

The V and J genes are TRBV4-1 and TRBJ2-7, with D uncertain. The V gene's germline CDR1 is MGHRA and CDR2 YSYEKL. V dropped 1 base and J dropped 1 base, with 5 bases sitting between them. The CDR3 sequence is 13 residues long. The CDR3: CASSQVQSYEQYF. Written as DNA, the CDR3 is TGCGCCAGCAGCCAAGTTCAGTCCTACGAGCAGTACTTC.

In DNA form, the CDR3 reads TGTGCCAGCAGCTCAGGACAGGGACTCACAGATACGCAGTATTTT. Translating gives CASSSGQGLTDTQYF. The chain is built from TRBV11-2 and TRBJ2-3; 8 nucleotides match TRBD1. The trim removed 4 bases at V and 2 bases at J, leaving 5 bases unmatched. CDR3 length: 15 amino acids. Germline CDR1 and CDR2: SGHAT and FQNNGV.

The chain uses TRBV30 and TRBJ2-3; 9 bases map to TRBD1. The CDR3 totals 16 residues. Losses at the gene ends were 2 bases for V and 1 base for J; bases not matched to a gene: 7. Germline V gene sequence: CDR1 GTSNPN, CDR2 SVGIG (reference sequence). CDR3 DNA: TGTGCCTGGAGTCCCCGGGACAGGGTTCGCACAGATACGCAGTATTTT. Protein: CAWSPRDRVRTDTQYF.

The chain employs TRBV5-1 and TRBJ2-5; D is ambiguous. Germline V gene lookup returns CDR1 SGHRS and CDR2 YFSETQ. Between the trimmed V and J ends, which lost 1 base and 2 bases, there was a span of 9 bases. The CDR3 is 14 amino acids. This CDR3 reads CASSLITEQETQYF. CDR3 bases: TGCGCCAGCAGCTTGATAACAGAACAAGAGACCCAGTACTTC.

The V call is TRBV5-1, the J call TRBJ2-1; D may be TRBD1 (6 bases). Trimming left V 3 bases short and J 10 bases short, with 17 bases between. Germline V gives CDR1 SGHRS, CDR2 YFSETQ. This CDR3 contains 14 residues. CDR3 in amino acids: CASSYSGHPGEQFF. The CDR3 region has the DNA TGCGCCAGCAGCTACTCGGGACACCCGGGCGAGCAGTTCTTC.

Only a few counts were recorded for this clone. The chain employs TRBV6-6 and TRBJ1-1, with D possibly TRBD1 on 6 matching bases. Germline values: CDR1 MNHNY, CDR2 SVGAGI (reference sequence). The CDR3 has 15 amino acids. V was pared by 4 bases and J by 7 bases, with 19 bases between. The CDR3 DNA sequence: TGTGCCAGCAGTTTGACCTGGGGGGGCGCCGATGAAGCTTTCTTT. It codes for CASSLTWGGADEAFF.

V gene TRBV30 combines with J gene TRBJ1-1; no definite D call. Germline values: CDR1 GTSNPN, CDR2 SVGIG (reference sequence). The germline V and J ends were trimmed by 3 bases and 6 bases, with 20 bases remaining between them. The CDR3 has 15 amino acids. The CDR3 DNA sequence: TGTGCCTGGAGGACAAACCGAGGAGGATACTCTGAAGCTTTCTTT. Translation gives CAWRTNRGGYSEAFF.

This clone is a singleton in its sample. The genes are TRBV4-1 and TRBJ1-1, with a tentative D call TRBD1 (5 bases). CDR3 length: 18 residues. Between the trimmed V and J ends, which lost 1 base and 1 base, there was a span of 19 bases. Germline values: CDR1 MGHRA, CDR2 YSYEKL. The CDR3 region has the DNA TGCGCCAGCAGCCAAGTGGGGGGAGGGAATCTGAGGAACACTGAAGCTTTCTTT. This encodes CASSQVGGGNLRNTEAFF.

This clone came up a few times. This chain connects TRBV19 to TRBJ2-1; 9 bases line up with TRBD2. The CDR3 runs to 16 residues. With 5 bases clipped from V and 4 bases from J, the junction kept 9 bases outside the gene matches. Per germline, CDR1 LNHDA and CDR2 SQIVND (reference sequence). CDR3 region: CASSVSSGAQYNEQFF. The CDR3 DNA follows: TGTGCCAGTAGTGTATCTAGCGGGGCGCAGTACAATGAGCAGTTCTTC.

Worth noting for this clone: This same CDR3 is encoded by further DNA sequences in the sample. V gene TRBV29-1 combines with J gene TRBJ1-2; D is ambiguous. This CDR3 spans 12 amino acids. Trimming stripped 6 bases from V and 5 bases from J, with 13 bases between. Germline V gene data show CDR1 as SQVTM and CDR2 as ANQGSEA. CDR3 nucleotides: TGCAGCGTCGGCCAGAACCTTTATGGCTACACCTTC. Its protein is CSVGQNLYGYTF. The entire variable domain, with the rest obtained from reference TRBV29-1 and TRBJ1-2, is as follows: SAVISQKPSRDICQRGTSLTIQCQVDSQVTMMFWYRQQPGQSLTLIATANQGSEATYESGFVIDKFPISRPNLTFSTLTVSNMSPEDSSIYLCSVGQNLYGYTFGSGTRLTVV.

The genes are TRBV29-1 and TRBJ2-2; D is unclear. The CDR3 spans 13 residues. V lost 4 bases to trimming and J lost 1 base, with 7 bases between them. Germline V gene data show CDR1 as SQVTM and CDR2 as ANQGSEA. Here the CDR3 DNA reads TGCAGCGTTGTTGTGGGGAACACCGGGGAGCTGTTTTTT. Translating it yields CSVVVGNTGELFF.

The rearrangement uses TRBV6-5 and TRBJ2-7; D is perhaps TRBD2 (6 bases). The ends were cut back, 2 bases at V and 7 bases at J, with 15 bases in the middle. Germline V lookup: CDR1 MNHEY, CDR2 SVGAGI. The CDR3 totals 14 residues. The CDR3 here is CASSYTTSRGEQYF. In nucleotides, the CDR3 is TGTGCCAGCAGTTACACGACTAGTCGAGGGGAGCAGTACTTC.